These 20 T cell receptor beta chains were sequenced from one sample in a study of cytomegalovirus exposure and HLA in healthy donors. The PCR employed 60 Vbeta primers together with 13 Jbeta primers. This table comes from immunoSEQ multiplex PCR, and its TCRdb copy is limited to in-frame clones, with some not included. The sample lists about 160,000 clones; around four fifths were seen once. Sequencing was done on a sample of PBMCs. The receptors were sampled from a female donor in good health and CMV-seronegative.

The chain uses TRBV6-4 and TRBJ2-2, with a weak D call TRBD2 (6 bases). V was trimmed by 10 bases and J by 5 bases, leaving 17 bases between them. Germline V gene lookup returns CDR1 MRHNA and CDR2 SNTAGT. The CDR3 sequence is 14 residues long. In DNA form, the CDR3 reads TGTGCCACCCGGGAGATGTCGGGGACCGGGGAGCTGTTTTTT. This gives the protein CATREMSGTGELFF.

The chain uses TRBV7-8 and TRBJ1-5; 8 bases map to TRBD1. With V trimmed by 9 bases and J by 2 bases, 3 bases remained unmatched. This CDR3 is 13 amino acids long. Germline CDR1 SGHVS, CDR2 FQNEAQ. CDR3 bases: TGTGCCAGTGGACAGGGTCGCAATCAGCCCCAGCATTTT. Its translation: CASGQGRNQPQHF.

This clone appeared a single time. The chain uses TRBV5-1 and TRBJ2-1; weak D call: TRBD1 (6 bases). The CDR3 is 16 amino acids. Germline V gene sequence: CDR1 SGHRS, CDR2 YFSETQ. V was shortened by 3 bases and J by 9 bases, with 22 bases between the two germline ends. Written as DNA, the CDR3 is TGCGCCAGCAGCTCCGCACCGGTAACTAAAGGGGGTGAGCAGTTCTTC. Amino acid sequence: CASSSAPVTKGGEQFF.

The chain combines TRBV5-4 with TRBJ2-7; no clear D. Per the germline V gene, CDR1 is SGHNT and CDR2 is YYREEE (reference sequence). V shed 0 bases and J shed 7 bases, with 8 bases lying between them. The length of the CDR3 is 12 residues. The chain's CDR3 is CASSLDSREQYF. The CDR3 DNA is TGTGCCAGCAGCTTGGACTCCCGGGAGCAGTACTTC.

The chain carries TRBV6-1 and TRBJ2-7; TRBD1 agrees at 7 bases. CDR1 is MNHNS and CDR2 is SASEGT in the germline V gene. CDR3 length equals 14 residues. The V and J ends lost 8 bases and 2 bases, in that order; junction bases with no gene match: 9. The CDR3 is CASLGQWPPYEQYF. The CDR3 nucleotides are TGTGCCAGCCTGGGACAGTGGCCCCCCTACGAGCAGTACTTC.

CDR3 nucleotide sequence: TGTGCCAGCTCACCAACGACAGGGTGGGGGACTGAAGCTTTCTTT. Its protein is CASSPTTGWGTEAFF. The chain joins TRBV18 to TRBJ1-1, with TRBD1 identical over 7 bases. Germline V CDR1 and CDR2: KGHSH, LQKENI. V lost 2 bases and J lost 5; bases outside the gene matches: 8. The CDR3 extends over 15 amino acids.

This sequence joins TRBV21-1 and TRBJ2-7; the table's TRBD2 call for D was not verified on the DNA. TRBV21-1 is a pseudogene. This CDR3 has 12 residues. The CDR3 region has the DNA TGTGCCAGCAGCAACGTAAACTACGAGCAGTACTTC. Amino acid sequence: CASSNVNYEQYF.

V and J are TRBV5-1 and TRBJ1-2, with TRBD1 matching over 7 bases. Unmatched junction bases numbered 6, after V lost 3 bases and J lost 7 bases. Germline CDR1 SGHRS, CDR2 YFSETQ. The CDR3 contains 13 residues. CDR3 region: CASSYPEGAGYTF. CDR3 nucleotide sequence: TGCGCCAGCAGCTACCCCGAGGGGGCTGGCTACACCTTC.

The table lists this clone with a few counts. The V gene is TRBV19, the J gene TRBJ1-3; D uncertain. V lost 3 bases, J lost 4 bases, and 10 bases lay in between. Looked up from germline, CDR1 is LNHDA and CDR2 is SQIVND (reference sequence). This CDR3 region has 14 residues. For the CDR3, the DNA is TGTGCCAGTAGTATCATGGCTTCGGGAAACACCATATATTTT. Translated: CASSIMASGNTIYF.

This clone occurred once. The chain links TRBV2 to TRBJ1-2; possible D gene TRBD1, 5 bases. From germline, CDR1 is SNHLY and CDR2 FYNNEI. The V and J ends lost 4 bases and 2 bases respectively, with 23 bases between them. The CDR3 is 18 residues long. The CDR3 sequence: CASSAITLTFQGNYGYTF. DNA for the CDR3: TGTGCCAGCAGTGCGATAACCCTTACCTTTCAGGGAAACTATGGCTACACCTTC.

This chain links TRBV9 with TRBJ1-1; D is possibly TRBD1 (5 bases). Germline V gives CDR1 SGDLS, CDR2 YYNGEE. The CDR3 totals 13 residues. The V gene lost 5 bases and the J gene lost 1 base, with 9 bases spanning the gap. Here the CDR3 reads CASSQGANTEAFF. In nucleotides, the CDR3 is TGTGCCAGCAGTCAAGGGGCGAACACTGAAGCTTTCTTT.

V usage is TRBV4-1 and J usage is TRBJ2-1; D might be TRBD2 (5 bases). This CDR3 contains 15 residues. Looked up from germline, CDR1 is MGHRA and CDR2 is YSYEKL. The V and J ends lost 0 bases and 1 base respectively, with 7 bases between them. CDR3 bases: TGCGCCAGCAGCCAAGATTCGGGGTCCTACAATGAGCAGTTCTTC. Protein sequence: CASSQDSGSYNEQFF.

The rearrangement links TRBV5-1 to TRBJ2-1; 13 nucleotides align to TRBD2. V lost 0 bases and J lost 10; bases outside the gene matches: 7. Germline CDR1 reads SGHRS; CDR2 reads YFSETQ. The CDR3 runs to 16 residues. In DNA form, the CDR3 reads TGCGCCAGCAGCTTGGAACTAGCGGGAGGGCGTCAGGAGCAGTTCTTC. Translated: CASSLELAGGRQEQFF.

The J gene is TRBJ1-6, the V gene TRBV18; TRBD1 is a possible D gene (5 bases). The CDR3 totals 14 residues. In germline, CDR1 is KGHSH, CDR2 LQKENI. V was clipped by 2 bases and J by 6 bases, with 8 bases between them. CDR3 bases: TGTGCCAGCTCACCAGGCACAGGTAATTCACCCCTCCACTTT. Protein product: CASSPGTGNSPLHF. Complete variable domain (other parts from reference TRBV18 and TRBJ1-6): NAGVMQNPRHLVRRRGQEARLRCSPMKGHSHVYWYRQLPEEGLKFMVYLQKENIIDESGMPKERFSAEFPKEGPSILRIQQVVRGDSAAYFCASSPGTGNSPLHFGNGTRLTVT.

About this clone: At one end the junction does not follow the germline gene, possibly because of a read error. This chain connects TRBV5-1 to TRBJ2-7, with TRBD2 matching over 16 bases. CDR3 size: 15 residues. The V gene's germline CDR1 is SGHRS and CDR2 YFSETQ. CDR3 amino acids: CASSLAEGLAGGLNF. CDR3 sequence (DNA): TGCGCCAGCAGCTTGGCGGAGGGACTAGCGGGGGGGTTGAACTTC.

The chain links TRBV6-7 to TRBJ1-2; 11 nucleotides align to TRBD1. TRBV6-7 is treated as an ORF (open reading frame) with a function not yet certain. V lost 4 bases to trimming and J lost 5 bases; unmatched junction nucleotides: 6. The CDR3 length is 15 residues. The CDR3 reads CASSSRTGGAYGYTF. The CDR3 nucleotides are TGTGCCAGCAGTTCCCGGACAGGGGGCGCTTATGGCTACACCTTC.

This clone was seen more than once but under ten times. This rearrangement joins TRBV19 to TRBJ1-2; maybe TRBD1 (5 bases). The CDR3 covers 14 residues. Looked up from germline, CDR1 is LNHDA and CDR2 is SQIVND (reference sequence). Trimming removed 5 bases at V and 0 bases at J, with 10 bases between. The CDR3 spells CASSGQSTNYGYTF. CDR3 coding DNA: TGTGCCAGTAGTGGACAATCAACTAACTATGGCTACACCTTC.

This clone was observed a few times. The V and J genes are TRBV10-2 and TRBJ2-7; possibly TRBD2 for D (6 bases). CDR1 is WSHSY and CDR2 is SAAADI in the germline V gene. This CDR3 is built from 14 residues. The V gene lost 8 bases and the J gene lost 0 bases, with 14 bases spanning the gap. CDR3 DNA sequence: TGCGCCAGCGATCCCACTAGCAACTCCTACGAGCAGTACTTC. Translated, it gives CASDPTSNSYEQYF.

The chain carries TRBV25-1 and TRBJ2-3; weak D call: TRBD2 (6 bases). Trimming removed 8 bases at V and 1 base at J, with 16 bases between. CDR1 and CDR2 (germline): MGHDK, SYGVNS. CDR3 length equals 15 residues. CDR3 in DNA: TGTGCCAGCGCCTCGGGCCCGGGGGGCACAGATACGCAGTATTTT. Amino acid sequence: CASASGPGGTDTQYF.

This chain uses TRBV6-6 with TRBJ1-2; TRBD1 matches at 9 bases. Germline V CDR1 and CDR2: MNHNY, SVGAGI (reference sequence). This CDR3 is 15 amino acids long. V lost 4 bases to trimming and J lost 2 bases; unmatched junction nucleotides: 5. The CDR3 DNA is TGTGCCAGCAGTTCGGGGACAGGGTCCAACTATGGCTACACCTTC. Protein: CASSSGTGSNYGYTF.